Listed below are T cell receptor beta chains from one sample, sequenced in a study of pediatric ulcerative colitis. Assay: immunoSEQ multiplex PCR; the TCRdb copy retains only in-frame clones and omits some. This sample has 55,000 to 70,000 clones, with 80% to 90% found just once. Sequencing was performed on blood. The receptors originated from a boy under 18 who was a control in a study of pediatric ulcerative colitis. The CDR3 runs from the conserved cysteine through the conserved F or W.

J gene,V gene,CDR3 protein
TRBJ2-2,TRBV28,CASSYPGQNTGELFF
TRBJ2-5,TRBV27,CASSPNPSQETQYF
TRBJ1-4,TRBV4-3,CASSQDGTGSEKLFF
TRBJ1-2,TRBV11-2,CASSLDSDGFYGYTF
TRBJ2-7,TRBV15,CATSDDMGGFAQYF
TRBJ2-3,TRBV6-4,CASSDSDTDTQYF
TRBJ2-5,TRBV15,CATSRAAGGETQYF
TRBJ1-4,TRBV7-9,CASSLGTVRNEKLFF
TRBJ2-2,TRBV5-4,CASSGRDRNTGELFF
TRBJ1-1,TRBV7-9,CASSPGGLNTEAFF
TRBJ2-5,TRBV4-1,CASRGGDRGLQETQYF
TRBJ2-1,TRBV30,CAWDRLAATTLYNEQFF
TRBJ2-3,TRBV5-8,CASSRVRSTDTQYF
TRBJ2-3,TRBV5-6,CASTGGPPDTQYF
TRBJ1-2,TRBV7-2,CASSLVRHSSNYGYTF
TRBJ2-1,TRBV27,CASSFSGRAAYNEQFF
TRBJ1-1,TRBV28,CASRGPNTEAFF
TRBJ2-6,TRBV28,CASSLISQTGANVLTF
TRBJ2-2,TRBV5-6,CASSPATVLPGELFF
TRBJ1-2,TRBV28,CASSSAGTGDVPGYTF
TRBJ1-3,TRBV4-3,CASSQGRGSGNTIYF
TRBJ2-7,TRBV7-6,CASSFNDYEQYF
TRBJ1-1,TRBV20-1,CSARGSTEAFF
TRBJ2-5,TRBV28,CASRGGTLETQYF
TRBJ1-1,TRBV5-6,CASSFLRGWRNTEAFF
TRBJ1-5,TRBV28,CASSGNRGPPVNQPQHF
TRBJ1-6,TRBV10-3,CAIGGHDNSPLHF
TRBJ2-1,TRBV9,CASSSRLAGAYNEQFF
TRBJ2-5,TRBV29-1,CSVEDRGSQETQYF
TRBJ1-1,TRBV20-1,CSANFYTEAFF
TRBJ2-3,TRBV4-3,CASSQYRDPGGDTQYF
TRBJ2-7,TRBV5-1,CASSLAWTSGSEQYF
TRBJ2-1,TRBV7-3,CASSQGTLRSYNEQFF
TRBJ2-1,TRBV6-4,CASSDEAGSPNEQFF
TRBJ1-5,TRBV2,CASSEAGQGANQPQHF
TRBJ2-5,TRBV5-1,CASSLGRQRETQYF
TRBJ2-1,TRBV7-2,CASSLGDRVTNEQFF
TRBJ2-7,TRBV2,CASSEIQQDAGEQYF
TRBJ2-3,TRBV10-3,CAISESGAADTQYF
TRBJ2-1,TRBV6-6,CASRTPGTDNEQFF
TRBJ1-2,TRBV13,CASSLDRRVGGYTF
TRBJ1-3,TRBV6-5,CASSYSGKTGNTIYF
TRBJ1-1,TRBV30,CAWDRGTLAFF
TRBJ2-2,TRBV15,CATSREGGQAGELFF
TRBJ1-2,TRBV7-2,CASSPTARRGYTF
TRBJ1-5,TRBV19,CASSTRDRSNQPQHF
TRBJ1-3,TRBV5-6,CASSLLGQGTGNTIYF
TRBJ1-5,TRBV13,CASSLGGYGQPQHF
TRBJ1-5,TRBV2,CASSSQDQPQHF
TRBJ2-7,TRBV5-8,CASSPAGSPSYEQYF
TRBJ2-7,TRBV29-1,CSVATVGSIREQYF
TRBJ1-1,TRBV7-8,CASSLQGRDTEAFF
TRBJ1-1,TRBV2,CASSEALGFTKPEAFF
TRBJ2-7,TRBV14,CASSQVPRYLWYEQYF
TRBJ2-1,TRBV4-2,CASSQGQGAYNEQFF